This T cell receptor beta chain is drawn from a study of CD8 T cells in ankylosing spondylitis. General study findings and limits: With a CD8+ phenotype, disease-linked clones were relatively rare in peripheral blood. Researchers reportedly found disease-linked clones significantly enriched in matched ankylosing spondylitis synovial fluid.

This clonotype has ten or more counts. Its specificity is not known. Making use of molecular barcodes, quantitative 5'-RACE generated TCR beta libraries. TCRdb processed the 5' RACE reads anew with MiXCR; each CDR3 protein has one entry. The data contain over 60,000 distinct CDR3 sequences, 5.3% of them seen just once; the ten biggest clones take up 2.2%. The CDR3 loop spans 14 amino acids. The trim removed 7 bases at V and 0 bases at J, leaving 5 bases unmatched. In germline, CDR1 is SNHLY, CDR2 FYNNEI. Sequenced input: blood, either unsorted or a sorted T cell fraction (not recorded which). This receptor was identified in a male donor with ankylosing spondylitis or in good health (not recorded which). This chain joins TRBV2 and TRBJ1-1; 7 positions match TRBD1. CDR3 sequence (DNA): TGTGCCAGCACCTCGGACAGGATGAACACTGAAGCTTTCTTT. Encoded protein: CASTSDRMNTEAFF.